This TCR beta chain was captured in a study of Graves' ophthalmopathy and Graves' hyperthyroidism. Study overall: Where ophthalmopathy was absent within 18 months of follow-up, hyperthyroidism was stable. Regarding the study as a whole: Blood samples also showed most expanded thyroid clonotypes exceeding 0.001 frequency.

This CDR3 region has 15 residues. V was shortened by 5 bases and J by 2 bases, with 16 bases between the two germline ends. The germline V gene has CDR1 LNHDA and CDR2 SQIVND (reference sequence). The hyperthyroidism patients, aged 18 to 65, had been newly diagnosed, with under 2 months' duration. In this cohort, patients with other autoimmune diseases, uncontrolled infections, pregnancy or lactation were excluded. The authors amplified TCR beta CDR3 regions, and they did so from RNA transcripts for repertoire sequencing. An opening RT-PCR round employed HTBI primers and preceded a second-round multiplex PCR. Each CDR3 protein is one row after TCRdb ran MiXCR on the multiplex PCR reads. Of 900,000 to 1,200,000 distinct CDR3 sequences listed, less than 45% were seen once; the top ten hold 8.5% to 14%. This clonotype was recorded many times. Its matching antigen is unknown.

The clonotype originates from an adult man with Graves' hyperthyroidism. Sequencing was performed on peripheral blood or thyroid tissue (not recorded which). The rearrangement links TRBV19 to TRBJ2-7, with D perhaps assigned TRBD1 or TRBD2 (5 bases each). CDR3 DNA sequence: TGTGCCAGTAGTCGGAAAGGGACGGTCGCCTACGAGCAGTACTTC. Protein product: CASSRKGTVAYEQYF.